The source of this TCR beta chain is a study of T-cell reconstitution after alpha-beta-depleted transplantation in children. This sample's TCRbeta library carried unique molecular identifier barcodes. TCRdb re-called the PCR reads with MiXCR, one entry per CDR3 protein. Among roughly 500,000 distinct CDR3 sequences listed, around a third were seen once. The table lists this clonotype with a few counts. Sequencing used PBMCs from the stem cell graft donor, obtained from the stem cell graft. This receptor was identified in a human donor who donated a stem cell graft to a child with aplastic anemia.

In nucleotides, the CDR3 is TGCAGTGCTAGAATGCGGGCCGCCTACAATGAGCAGTTCTTC. This encodes CSARMRAAYNEQFF. The chain carries TRBV20-1 and TRBJ2-1; D perhaps matches TRBD2 (5 bases). CDR3 size: 14 residues. Germline CDR1 reads DFQATT; CDR2 reads SNEGSKA (reference sequence). The V gene lost 2 bases and the J gene lost 2 bases, with 10 bases spanning the gap.